The source of this TCR beta chain is a study of blood T cell repertoires in COVID-19. Study summary: Whether acute or convalescent, the COVID-19 samples came from the United States, Italy and Spain. PBMCs, B-cell-depleted T cells, or T cells were the source of the cDNA or gDNA that made up the material.

This CDR3 is 15 amino acids long. The V and J ends lost 3 bases and 1 base respectively, with 13 bases between them. Germline CDR1 SGDLS, CDR2 YYNGEE. Authors' analysis steps: Amplification of reference gene primers provided the estimated nucleated cell counts. Repertoires were generated with immunoSEQ multiplex PCR, while TCRdb's copy carries only in-frame clones and drops some. V and J calls and clone size come straight from that table; D and trimming were deduced from the DNA. Of approximately 170,000 clones in the sample, approximately 87% were seen once. The rearrangement uses TRBV9 and TRBJ1-1; no clear D. The source of this sequence is a young man with active or convalescent COVID-19. Sequenced material: peripheral blood. CDR3 bases: TGTGCCAGCAGCGAGGAGGACGCATCGAACACTGAAGCTTTCTTT. It translates to CASSEEDASNTEAFF.